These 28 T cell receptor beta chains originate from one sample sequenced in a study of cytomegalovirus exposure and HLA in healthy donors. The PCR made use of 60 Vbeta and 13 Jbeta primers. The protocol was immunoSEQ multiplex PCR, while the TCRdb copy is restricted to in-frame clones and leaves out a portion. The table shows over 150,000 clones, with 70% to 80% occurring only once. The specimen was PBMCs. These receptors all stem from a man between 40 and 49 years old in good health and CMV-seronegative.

The CDR3 nucleotides read TGTGCCAGCAGCCAGGAAGGGGGGGCCCTTAGCAATCAGCCCCAGCATTTT. Protein: CASSQEGGALSNQPQHF. The V gene is TRBV7-8, the J gene TRBJ1-5, with D possibly TRBD1 on 6 matching bases. Germline CDR1 and CDR2: SGHVS and FQNEAQ. The CDR3 runs to 17 residues. The germline V and J ends were trimmed by 5 bases and 0 bases, with 17 bases remaining between them. The variable domain in full, with the rest retrieved from reference TRBV7-8 and TRBJ1-5, is GAGVSQSPRYKVAKRGQDVALRCDPISGHVSLFWYQQALGQGPEFLTYFQNEAQLDKSGLPSDRFFAERPEGSVSTLKIQRTQQEDSAVYLCASSQEGGALSNQPQHFGDGTRLSIL.

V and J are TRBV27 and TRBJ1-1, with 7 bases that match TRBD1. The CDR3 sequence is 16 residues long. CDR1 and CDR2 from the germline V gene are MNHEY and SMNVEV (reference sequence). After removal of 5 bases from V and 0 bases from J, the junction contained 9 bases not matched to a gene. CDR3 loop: CASSPGTDIMNTEAFF. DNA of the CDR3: TGTGCCAGCAGTCCCGGGACAGACATCATGAACACTGAAGCTTTCTTT.

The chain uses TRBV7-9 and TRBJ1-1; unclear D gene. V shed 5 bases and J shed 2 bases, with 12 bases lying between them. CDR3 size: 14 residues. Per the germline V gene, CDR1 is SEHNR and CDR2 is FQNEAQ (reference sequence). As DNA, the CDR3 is TGTGCCAGCAGCGTGGCCGGGAAAAACACTGAAGCTTTCTTT. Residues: CASSVAGKNTEAFF.

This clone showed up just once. The CDR3 region is CASSLGLLHMWSTQYF. CDR3 in DNA: TGCGCCAGCAGCTTGGGCTTGTTACATATGTGGAGTACGCAGTATTTT. The chain is built from TRBV5-1 and TRBJ2-3; D remains unclear. Trimming pared 0 bases from V and 8 bases from J, leaving 19 bases between. CDR3 length equals 16 residues. Per germline, CDR1 SGHRS and CDR2 YFSETQ.

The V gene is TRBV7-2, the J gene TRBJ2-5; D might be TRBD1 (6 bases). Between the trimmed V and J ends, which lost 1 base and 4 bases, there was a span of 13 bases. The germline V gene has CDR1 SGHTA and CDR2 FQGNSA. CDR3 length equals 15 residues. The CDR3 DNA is TGTGCCAGCAGCTTAGACACCACAGGGTTAGAGACCCAGTACTTC. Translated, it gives CASSLDTTGLETQYF.

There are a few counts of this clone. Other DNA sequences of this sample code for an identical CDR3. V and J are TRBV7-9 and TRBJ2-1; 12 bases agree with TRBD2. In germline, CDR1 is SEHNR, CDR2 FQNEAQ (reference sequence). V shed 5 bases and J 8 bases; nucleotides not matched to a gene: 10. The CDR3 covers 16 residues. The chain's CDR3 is CASSMTSGSLRDEQFF. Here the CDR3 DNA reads TGTGCCAGCAGCATGACTAGCGGGAGCCTAAGAGATGAGCAGTTCTTC.

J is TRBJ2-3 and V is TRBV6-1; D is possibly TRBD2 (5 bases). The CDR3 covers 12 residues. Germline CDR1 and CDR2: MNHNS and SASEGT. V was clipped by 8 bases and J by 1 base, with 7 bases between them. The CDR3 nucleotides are TGTGCCAGCCGGCGGGGCACAGATACGCAGTATTTT. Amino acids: CASRRGTDTQYF.

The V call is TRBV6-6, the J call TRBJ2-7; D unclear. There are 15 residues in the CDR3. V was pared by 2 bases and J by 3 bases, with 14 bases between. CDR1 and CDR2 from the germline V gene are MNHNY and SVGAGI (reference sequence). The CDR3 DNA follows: TGTGCCAGCAGTTACGCCGCGGCCCGGTACTACGAGCAGTACTTC. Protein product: CASSYAAARYYEQYF.

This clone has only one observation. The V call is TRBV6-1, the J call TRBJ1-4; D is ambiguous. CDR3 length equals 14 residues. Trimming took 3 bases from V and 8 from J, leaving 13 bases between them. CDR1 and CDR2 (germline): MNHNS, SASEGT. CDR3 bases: TGTGCCAGCAGTGAGGCGGGTTTGAGCGAAAAACTGTTTTTT. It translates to CASSEAGLSEKLFF.

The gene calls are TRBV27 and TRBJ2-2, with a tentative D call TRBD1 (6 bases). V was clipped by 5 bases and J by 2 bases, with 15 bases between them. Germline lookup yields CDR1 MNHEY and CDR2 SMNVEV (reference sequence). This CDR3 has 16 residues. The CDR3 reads CASSQTGGTNTGELFF. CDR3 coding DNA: TGTGCCAGCAGTCAAACAGGTGGGACAAACACCGGGGAGCTGTTTTTT.

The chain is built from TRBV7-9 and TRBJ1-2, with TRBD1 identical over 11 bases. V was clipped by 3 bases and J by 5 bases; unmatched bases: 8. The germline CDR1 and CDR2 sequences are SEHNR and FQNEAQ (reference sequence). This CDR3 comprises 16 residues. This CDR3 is CASSFAGGQGAYGYTF. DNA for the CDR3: TGTGCCAGCAGCTTCGCAGGTGGACAGGGGGCGTATGGCTACACCTTC.

The DNA of the CDR3 is TGCGCCAGCAGCCCCGCTCGGGGAAGCCCCGATGAGGATGGCTACACCTTC. Residues: CASSPARGSPDEDGYTF. The chain links TRBV5-1 to TRBJ1-2; D remains ambiguous. V lost 4 bases, J lost 6 bases, and 25 bases lay in between. The CDR3 covers 17 residues. CDR1 SGHRS and CDR2 YFSETQ come from the germline V gene.

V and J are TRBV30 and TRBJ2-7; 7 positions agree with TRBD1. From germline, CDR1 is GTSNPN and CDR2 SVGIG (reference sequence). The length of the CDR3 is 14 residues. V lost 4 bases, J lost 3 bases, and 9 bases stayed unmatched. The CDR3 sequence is CAWNTGQSNYEQYF. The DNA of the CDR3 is TGTGCCTGGAATACGGGACAGTCTAACTACGAGCAGTACTTC.

The CDR3 sequence: CASSRRTGDWYEQYF. As DNA, the CDR3 is TGTGCCAGCAGTCGCCGGACAGGGGATTGGTACGAGCAGTACTTC. The J gene is TRBJ2-7, the V gene TRBV28, with 9 bases identical to TRBD1. V lost 5 bases, J lost 4 bases, and 9 bases stayed unmatched. This CDR3 is built from 15 residues. CDR1 and CDR2 (germline): MDHEN, SYDVKM.

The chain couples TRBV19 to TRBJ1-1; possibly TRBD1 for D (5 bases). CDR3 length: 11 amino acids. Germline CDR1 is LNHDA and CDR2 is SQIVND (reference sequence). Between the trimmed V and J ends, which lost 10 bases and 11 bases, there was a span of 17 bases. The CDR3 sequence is CATISPGFAFF. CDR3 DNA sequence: TGTGCCACTATATCCCCAGGGTTCGCTTTCTTT.

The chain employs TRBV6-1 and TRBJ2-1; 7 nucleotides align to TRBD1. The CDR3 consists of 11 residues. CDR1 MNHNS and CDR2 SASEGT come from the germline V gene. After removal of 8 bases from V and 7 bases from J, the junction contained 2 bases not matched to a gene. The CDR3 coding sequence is TGTGCCAGCGACAGGGTGAATGAGCAGTTCTTC. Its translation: CASDRVNEQFF.

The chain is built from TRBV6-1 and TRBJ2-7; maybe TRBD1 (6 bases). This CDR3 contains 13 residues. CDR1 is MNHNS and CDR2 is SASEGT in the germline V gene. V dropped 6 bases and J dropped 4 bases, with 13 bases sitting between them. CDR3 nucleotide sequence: TGTGCCAGCAGGGACAGCGACCTTTACGAGCAGTACTTC. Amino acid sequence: CASRDSDLYEQYF.

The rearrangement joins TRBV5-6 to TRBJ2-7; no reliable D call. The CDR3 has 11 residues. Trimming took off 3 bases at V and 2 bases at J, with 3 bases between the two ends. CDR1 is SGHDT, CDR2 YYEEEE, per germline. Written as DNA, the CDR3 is TGTGCCAGCAGCTCAGCCTACGAGCAGTACTTC. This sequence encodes CASSSAYEQYF.

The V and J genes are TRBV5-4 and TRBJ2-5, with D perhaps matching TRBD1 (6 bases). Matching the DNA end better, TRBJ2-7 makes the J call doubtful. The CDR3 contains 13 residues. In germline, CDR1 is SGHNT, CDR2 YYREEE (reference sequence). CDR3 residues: CASSLMGAYEQYF. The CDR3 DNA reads TGTGCCAGCAGCTTGATGGGGGCTTACGAGCAGTACTTC.

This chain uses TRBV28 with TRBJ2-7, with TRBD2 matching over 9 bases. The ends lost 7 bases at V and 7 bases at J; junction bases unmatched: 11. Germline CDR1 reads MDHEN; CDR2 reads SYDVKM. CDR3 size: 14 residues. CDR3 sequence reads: CASTPALAGEEQYF. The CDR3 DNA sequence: TGTGCCAGCACCCCGGCACTAGCGGGTGAAGAGCAGTACTTC.

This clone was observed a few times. CDR3 sequence reads: CASSPGTAYEQYF. CDR3 DNA: TGTGCCAGCAGCCCCGGGACAGCCTACGAGCAGTACTTC. This sequence joins TRBV11-3 and TRBJ2-7, with 7 nucleotides matching TRBD1. V shed 5 bases and J 2 bases; nucleotides not matched to a gene: 3. The germline V gene encodes CDR1 SGHNT and CDR2 YENEEA. The CDR3 is 13 residues long. Based on the CDR3 plus reference TRBV11-3 and TRBJ2-7, the full variable domain is EAGVVQSPRYKIIEKKQPVAFWCNPISGHNTLYWYLQNLGQGPELLIRYENEEAVDDSQLPKDRFSAERLKGVDSTLKIQPAELGDSAVYLCASSPGTAYEQYFGPGTRLTVT.

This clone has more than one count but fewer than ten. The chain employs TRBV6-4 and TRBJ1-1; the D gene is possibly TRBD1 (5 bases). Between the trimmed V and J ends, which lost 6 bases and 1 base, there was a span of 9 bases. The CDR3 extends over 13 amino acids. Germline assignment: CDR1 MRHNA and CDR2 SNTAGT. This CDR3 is CASSEQANTEAFF. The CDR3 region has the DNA TGTGCCAGCAGCGAACAGGCGAACACTGAAGCTTTCTTT.

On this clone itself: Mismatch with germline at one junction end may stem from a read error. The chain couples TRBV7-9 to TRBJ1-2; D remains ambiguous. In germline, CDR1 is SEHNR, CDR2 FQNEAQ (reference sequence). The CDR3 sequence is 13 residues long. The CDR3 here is CSSSLDVGFGYTF. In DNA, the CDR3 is TGTTCCAGCAGCTTAGACGTCGGGTTTGGCTACACCTTC.

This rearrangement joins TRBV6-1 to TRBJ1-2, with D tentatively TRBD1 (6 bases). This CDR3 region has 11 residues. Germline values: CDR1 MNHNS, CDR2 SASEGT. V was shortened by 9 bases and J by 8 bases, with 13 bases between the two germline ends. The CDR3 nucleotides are TGTGCCAGTATCCGACAGGACGGCTACACCTTC. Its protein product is CASIRQDGYTF.

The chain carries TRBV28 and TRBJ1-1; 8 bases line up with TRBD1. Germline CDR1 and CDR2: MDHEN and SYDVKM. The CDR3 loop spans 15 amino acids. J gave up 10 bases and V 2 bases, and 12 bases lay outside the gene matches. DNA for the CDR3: TGTGCCAGCAGTTTACCAGGACAGGGCGGGTTTGGAGCTTTCTTT. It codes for CASSLPGQGGFGAFF.

DNA for the CDR3: TGTGCCAGCAGCTTATCAGGCTATAGCTATGGCTACACCTTC. This translates into CASSLSGYSYGYTF. This chain joins TRBV7-2 and TRBJ1-2; D gene ambiguous. V lost 2 bases and J 4 bases, leaving 11 bases between the germline ends. This CDR3 comprises 14 residues. Germline lookup yields CDR1 SGHTA and CDR2 FQGNSA.

The CDR3 loop is CAWSTMAGLQETQYF. The DNA for the CDR3 is TGTGCCTGGAGTACGATGGCGGGACTGCAAGAGACCCAGTACTTC. J is TRBJ2-5 and V is TRBV30; TRBD2 might be the D (6 bases). CDR1 and CDR2 (germline): GTSNPN, SVGIG (reference sequence). The V end lost 2 bases, the J end lost 2 bases, and 15 bases lay between the germline ends. This CDR3 is built from 15 residues.

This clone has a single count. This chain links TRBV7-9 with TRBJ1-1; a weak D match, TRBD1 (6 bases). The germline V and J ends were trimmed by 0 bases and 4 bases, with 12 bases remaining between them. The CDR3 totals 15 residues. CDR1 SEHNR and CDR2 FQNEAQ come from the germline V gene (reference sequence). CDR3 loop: CASSLAGGPGTEAFF. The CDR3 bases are TGTGCCAGCAGCTTAGCCGGGGGGCCGGGCACTGAAGCTTTCTTT. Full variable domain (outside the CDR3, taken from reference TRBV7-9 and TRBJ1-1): DTGVSQNPRHKITKRGQNVTFRCDPISEHNRLYWYRQTLGQGPEFLTYFQNEAQLEKSRLLSDRFSAERPKGSFSTLEIQRTEQGDSAMYLCASSLAGGPGTEAFFGQGTRLTVV.